These T cell receptor beta chains were read from a single sample in a study of CD8+ T cells in alopecia areata. The assay was immunoSEQ multiplex PCR, and TCRdb's table has in-frame clones only and misses some. Counted here are some 180,000 clones, approximately 49% occurring once; the ten biggest clones make up roughly 9.1%. The sequenced sample was CD8+ T cells sorted from blood, obtained at approximately week 51, from a patient treated with tofacitinib. These receptors originate from a human donor with alopecia areata. The CDR3 runs from the conserved cysteine through the conserved F or W. D genes are given only for firm matches. Size is omitted from some rows. Given values are once, few, many or a class for expanded clones.

j_gene: TRBJ2-4
v_gene: TRBV6-6
abundance: few
d_gene: TRBD1
CDR3aa: CASTFPGQGNIQYF
CDR3nt: TGTGCCAGCACCTTCCCGGGACAGGGGAACATTCAGTACTTC

j_gene: TRBJ1-1
v_gene: TRBV29-1
abundance: NA
d_gene: TRBD1
CDR3aa: CSAEDRGWTEAFF
CDR3nt: TGCAGCGCCGAAGACAGGGGTTGGACTGAAGCTTTCTTT

j_gene: TRBJ2-2
v_gene: TRBV2
abundance: NA
d_gene: NA
CDR3aa: CASSLDITGELFF
CDR3nt: TGTGCCAGCAGTCTGGACATCACCGGGGAGCTGTTTTTT

j_gene: TRBJ1-5
v_gene: TRBV2
abundance: NA
d_gene: TRBD1
CDR3aa: CASSLGGTGRNQPQHF
CDR3nt: TGTGCCAGCAGTCTCGGAGGGACAGGGCGCAATCAGCCCCAGCATTTT

j_gene: TRBJ2-7
v_gene: TRBV4-2
abundance: few
d_gene: NA
CDR3aa: CASSSHSTYEQYF
CDR3nt: TGTGCCAGCAGCTCCCACTCTACCTACGAGCAGTACTTC

j_gene: TRBJ2-7
v_gene: TRBV9
abundance: NA
d_gene: TRBD1
CDR3aa: CASSLGQGSSYEQYF
CDR3nt: TGTGCCAGCAGCTTGGGACAGGGTAGCTCCTACGAGCAGTACTTC

j_gene: TRBJ2-5
v_gene: TRBV29-1
abundance: few
d_gene: NA
CDR3aa: CSVEDYWGSGETQYF
CDR3nt: TGCAGCGTTGAAGATTATTGGGGCTCCGGAGAGACCCAGTACTTC

j_gene: TRBJ2-1
v_gene: TRBV19
abundance: few
d_gene: TRBD1
CDR3aa: CASSKPGTGGEQFF
CDR3nt: TGTGCCAGTAGTAAACCCGGGACAGGGGGTGAGCAGTTCTTC

j_gene: TRBJ2-1
v_gene: TRBV19
abundance: few
d_gene: NA
CDR3aa: CASSMGSEQFF
CDR3nt: TGTGCCAGTAGTATGGGGTCGGAGCAGTTCTTC

j_gene: TRBJ2-3
v_gene: TRBV10-2
abundance: few
d_gene: TRBD2
CDR3aa: CASSGLAGGLGDTQYF
CDR3nt: TGCGCCAGCAGTGGACTAGCGGGGGGCCTAGGCGATACGCAGTATTTT

j_gene: TRBJ2-6
v_gene: TRBV7-3
abundance: NA
d_gene: TRBD1
CDR3aa: CASSPIPDRVREGANVLTF
CDR3nt: TGTGCCAGCAGCCCCATACCAGACAGGGTGCGTGAAGGGGCCAACGTCCTGACTTTC

j_gene: TRBJ2-1
v_gene: TRBV2
abundance: few
d_gene: TRBD2
CDR3aa: CASSGVIGGGSYNEQFF
CDR3nt: TGTGCCAGCAGTGGGGTCATTGGCGGGGGTTCGTACAATGAGCAGTTCTTC

j_gene: TRBJ2-7
v_gene: TRBV9
abundance: many
d_gene: NA
CDR3aa: CASSVGRASYEQYF
CDR3nt: TGTGCCAGCAGCGTCGGCAGGGCCTCCTACGAGCAGTACTTC